In its sample, the clone carrying this T cell receptor beta chain was seen a few times. The antigen remains unidentified. This sample is drawn from a study of identical twins. Each cDNA held unique molecular identifiers, and template switching gave it a universal primer site. TCRdb analysed the 5' RACE reads with MiXCR anew, one entry per CDR3 protein. The table records a few hundred thousand distinct CDR3 sequences, about 8.3% of them present only once. Study-level findings and limits: There were fewer insertions in abundant cord blood beta clonotypes, but memory repertoires showed no such pattern. There was an excess of low generation probability in the out-of-frame alpha sequences that twins shared.

These data are also associated with another study on yellow fever vaccine responses in identical twins. That source notes: The T cell response to vaccination in identical twins was reportedly partly convergent and partly personalized.

This TCR came from a woman under 30 in good health. The sequenced sample was CD8+ T cells sorted from blood.

CDR3 in DNA: TGTGCCAGCAGCAAGGACAGGGTGGAATCCTACGAGCAGTACTTC. Residues: CASSKDRVESYEQYF. The V call is TRBV9, the J call TRBJ2-7; TRBD1 agrees at 8 bases. The CDR3 extends over 15 amino acids. Germline-derived CDR1 and CDR2 are SGDLS and YYNGEE. V gave up 4 bases and J gave up 1 base; unmatched junction bases: 7.